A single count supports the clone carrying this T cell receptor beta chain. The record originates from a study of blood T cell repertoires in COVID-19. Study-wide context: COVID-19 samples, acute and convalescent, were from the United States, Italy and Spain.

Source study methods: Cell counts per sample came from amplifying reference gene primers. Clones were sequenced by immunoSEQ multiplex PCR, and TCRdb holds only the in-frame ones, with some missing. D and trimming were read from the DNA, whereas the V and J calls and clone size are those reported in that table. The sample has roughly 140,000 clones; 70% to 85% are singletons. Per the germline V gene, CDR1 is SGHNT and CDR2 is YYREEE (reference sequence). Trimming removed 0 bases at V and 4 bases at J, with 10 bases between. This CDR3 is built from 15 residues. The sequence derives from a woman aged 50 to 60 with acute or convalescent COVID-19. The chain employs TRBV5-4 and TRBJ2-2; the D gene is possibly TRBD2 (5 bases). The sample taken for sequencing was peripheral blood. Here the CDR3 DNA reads TGTGCCAGCAGCTTGGCCGGGATCAGCACCGGGGAGCTGTTTTTT. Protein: CASSLAGISTGELFF.